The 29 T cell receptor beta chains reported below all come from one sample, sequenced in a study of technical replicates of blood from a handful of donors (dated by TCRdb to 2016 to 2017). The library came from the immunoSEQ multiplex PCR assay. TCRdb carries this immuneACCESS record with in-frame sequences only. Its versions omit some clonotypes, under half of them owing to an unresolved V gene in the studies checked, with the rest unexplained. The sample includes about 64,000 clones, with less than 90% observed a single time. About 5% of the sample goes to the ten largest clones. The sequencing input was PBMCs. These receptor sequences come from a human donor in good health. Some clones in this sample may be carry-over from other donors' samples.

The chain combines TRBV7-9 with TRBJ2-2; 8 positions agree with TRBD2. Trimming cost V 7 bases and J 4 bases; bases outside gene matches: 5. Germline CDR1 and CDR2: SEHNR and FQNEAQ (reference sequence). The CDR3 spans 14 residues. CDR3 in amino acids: CASNLGLATGELFF. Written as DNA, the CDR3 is TGTGCCAGCAACCTCGGACTAGCCACCGGGGAGCTGTTTTTT.

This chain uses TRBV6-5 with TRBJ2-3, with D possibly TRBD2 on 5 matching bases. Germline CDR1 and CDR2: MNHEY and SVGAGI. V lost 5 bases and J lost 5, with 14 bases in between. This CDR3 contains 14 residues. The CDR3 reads CASSTDGEGDTQYF. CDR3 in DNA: TGTGCCAGCAGTACGGACGGTGAGGGAGATACGCAGTATTTT.

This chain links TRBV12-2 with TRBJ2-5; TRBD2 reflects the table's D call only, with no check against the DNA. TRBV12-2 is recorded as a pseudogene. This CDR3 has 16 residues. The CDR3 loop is CASRLPVGEGQETQYF. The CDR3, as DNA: TGTGCAAGTCGCTTGCCAGTTGGGGAGGGCCAAGAGACCCAGTACTTC.

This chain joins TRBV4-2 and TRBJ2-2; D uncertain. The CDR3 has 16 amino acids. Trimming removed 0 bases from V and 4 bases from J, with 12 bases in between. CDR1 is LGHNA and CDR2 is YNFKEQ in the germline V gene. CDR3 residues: CASSQELPGSTGELFF. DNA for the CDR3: TGTGCCAGCAGCCAAGAACTACCTGGGTCCACCGGGGAGCTGTTTTTT.

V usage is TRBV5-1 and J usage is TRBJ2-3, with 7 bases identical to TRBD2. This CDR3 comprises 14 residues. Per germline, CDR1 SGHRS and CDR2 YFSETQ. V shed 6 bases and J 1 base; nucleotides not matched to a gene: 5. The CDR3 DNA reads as TGCGCCAGCAAGGGCGGGAGAGGCACAGATACGCAGTATTTT. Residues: CASKGGRGTDTQYF.

CDR3 bases: TGTGCCAGCAGTGTCAGCGGGCGGGAGACCCAGTACTTC. Residues: CASSVSGRETQYF. The chain links TRBV6-1 to TRBJ2-5; possible D gene TRBD2, 6 bases. The CDR3 runs 13 residues. The V gene lost 4 bases and the J gene lost 5 bases, with 11 bases spanning the gap. CDR1 MNHNS and CDR2 SASEGT come from the germline V gene.

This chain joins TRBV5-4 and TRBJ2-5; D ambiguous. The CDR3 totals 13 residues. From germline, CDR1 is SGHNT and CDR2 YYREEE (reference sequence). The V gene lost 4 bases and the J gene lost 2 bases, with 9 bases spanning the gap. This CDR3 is CASSVPPQETQYF. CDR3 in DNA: TGTGCCAGCAGCGTCCCTCCTCAAGAGACCCAGTACTTC.

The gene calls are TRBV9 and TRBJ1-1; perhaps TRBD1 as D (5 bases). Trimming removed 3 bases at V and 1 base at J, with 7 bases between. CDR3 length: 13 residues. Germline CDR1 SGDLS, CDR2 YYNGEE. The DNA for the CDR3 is TGTGCCAGCAGCGCCGACAGGAACACTGAAGCTTTCTTT. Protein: CASSADRNTEAFF.

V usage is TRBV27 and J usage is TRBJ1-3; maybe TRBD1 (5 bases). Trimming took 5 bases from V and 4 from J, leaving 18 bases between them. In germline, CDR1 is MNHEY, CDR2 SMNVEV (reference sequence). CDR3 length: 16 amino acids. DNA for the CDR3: TGTGCCAGCAGTCCGCAAACCCTAGGACACGGAAACACCATATATTTT. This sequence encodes CASSPQTLGHGNTIYF.

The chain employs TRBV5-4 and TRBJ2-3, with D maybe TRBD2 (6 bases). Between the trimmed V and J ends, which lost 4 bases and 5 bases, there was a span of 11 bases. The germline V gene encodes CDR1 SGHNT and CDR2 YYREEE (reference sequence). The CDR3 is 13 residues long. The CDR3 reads CASSPGRGDTQYF. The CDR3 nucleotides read TGTGCCAGCAGCCCGGGGCGGGGAGATACGCAGTATTTT.

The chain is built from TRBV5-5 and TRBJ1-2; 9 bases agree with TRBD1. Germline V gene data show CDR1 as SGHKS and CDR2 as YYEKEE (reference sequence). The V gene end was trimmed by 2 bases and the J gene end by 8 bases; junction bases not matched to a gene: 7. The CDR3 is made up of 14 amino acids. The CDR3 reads CASSFRQGVNGYTF. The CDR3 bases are TGTGCCAGCAGCTTTCGACAGGGGGTGAACGGCTACACCTTC.

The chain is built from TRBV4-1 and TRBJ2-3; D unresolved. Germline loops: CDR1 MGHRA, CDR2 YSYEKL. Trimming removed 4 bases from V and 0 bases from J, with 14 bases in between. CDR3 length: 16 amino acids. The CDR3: CASSPYPLPSTDTQYF. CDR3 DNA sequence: TGCGCCAGCAGCCCTTATCCCCTCCCTAGCACAGATACGCAGTATTTT.

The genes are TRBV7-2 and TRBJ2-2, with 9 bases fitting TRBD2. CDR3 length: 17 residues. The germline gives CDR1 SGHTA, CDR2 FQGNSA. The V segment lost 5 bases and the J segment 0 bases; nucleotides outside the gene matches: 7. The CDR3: CASSPVAGGTNTGELFF. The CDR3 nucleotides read TGTGCCAGCAGCCCCGTGGCGGGAGGGACGAACACCGGGGAGCTGTTTTTT.

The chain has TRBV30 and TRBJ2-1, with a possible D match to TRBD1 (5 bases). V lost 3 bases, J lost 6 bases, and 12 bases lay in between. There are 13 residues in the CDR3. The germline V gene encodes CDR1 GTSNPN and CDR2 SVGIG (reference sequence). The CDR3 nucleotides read TGTGCCTGGAGCGGTGGGGCCCGCAATGAGCAGTTCTTC. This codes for CAWSGGARNEQFF.

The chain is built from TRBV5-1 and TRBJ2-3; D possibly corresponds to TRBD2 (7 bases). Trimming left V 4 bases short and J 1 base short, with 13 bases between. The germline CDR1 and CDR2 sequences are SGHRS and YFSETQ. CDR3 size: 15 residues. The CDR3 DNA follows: TGCGCCAGCAGCACTTCCGGGGGGCGCACAGATACGCAGTATTTT. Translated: CASSTSGGRTDTQYF.

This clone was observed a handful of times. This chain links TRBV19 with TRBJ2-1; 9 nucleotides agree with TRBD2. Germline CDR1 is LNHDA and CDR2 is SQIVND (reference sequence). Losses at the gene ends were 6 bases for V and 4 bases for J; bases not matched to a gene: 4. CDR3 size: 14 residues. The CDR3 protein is CASSAGGRYNEQFF. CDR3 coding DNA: TGTGCCAGTAGCGCGGGAGGGCGATACAATGAGCAGTTCTTC.

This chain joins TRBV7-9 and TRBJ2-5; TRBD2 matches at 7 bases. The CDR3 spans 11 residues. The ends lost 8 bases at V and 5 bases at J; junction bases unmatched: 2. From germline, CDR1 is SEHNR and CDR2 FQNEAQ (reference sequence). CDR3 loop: CASLGGETQYF. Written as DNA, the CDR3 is TGTGCCAGCCTCGGGGGGGAGACCCAGTACTTC.

Here the CDR3 DNA reads TGTGCCAGCAACCGGGACAGTGCCGAAAAACTGTTTTTT. It codes for CASNRDSAEKLFF. This chain joins TRBV9 and TRBJ1-4; 7 bases are shared with TRBD1. The trim removed 6 bases at V and 8 bases at J, leaving 7 bases unmatched. Germline CDR1 SGDLS, CDR2 YYNGEE. The CDR3 loop spans 13 amino acids.

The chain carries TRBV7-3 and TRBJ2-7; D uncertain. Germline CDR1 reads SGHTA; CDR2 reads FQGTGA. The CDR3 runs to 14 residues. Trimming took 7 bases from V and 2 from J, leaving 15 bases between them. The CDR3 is CASKLHPGAYEQYF. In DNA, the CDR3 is TGTGCCAGCAAGCTCCACCCAGGTGCCTACGAGCAGTACTTC.

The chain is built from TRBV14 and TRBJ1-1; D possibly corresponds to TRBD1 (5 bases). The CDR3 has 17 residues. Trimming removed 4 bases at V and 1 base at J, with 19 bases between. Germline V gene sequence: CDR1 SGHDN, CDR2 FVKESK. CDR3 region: CASSLAQGRIANTEAFF. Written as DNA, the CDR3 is TGTGCCAGCAGCCTCGCCCAGGGAAGGATTGCGAACACTGAAGCTTTCTTT.

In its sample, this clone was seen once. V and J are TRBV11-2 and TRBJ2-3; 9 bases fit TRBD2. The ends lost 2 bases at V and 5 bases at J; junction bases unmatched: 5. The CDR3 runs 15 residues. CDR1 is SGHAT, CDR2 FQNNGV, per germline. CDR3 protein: CASSLIAGGGDTQYF. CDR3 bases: TGTGCCAGCAGCTTAATCGCGGGGGGGGGAGATACGCAGTATTTT.

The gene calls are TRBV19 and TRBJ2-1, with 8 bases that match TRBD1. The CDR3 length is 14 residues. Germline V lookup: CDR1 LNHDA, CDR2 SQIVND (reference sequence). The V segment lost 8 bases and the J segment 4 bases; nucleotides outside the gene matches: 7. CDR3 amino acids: CASHGWTGYNEQFF. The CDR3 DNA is TGTGCCAGTCACGGGTGGACAGGGTACAATGAGCAGTTCTTC.

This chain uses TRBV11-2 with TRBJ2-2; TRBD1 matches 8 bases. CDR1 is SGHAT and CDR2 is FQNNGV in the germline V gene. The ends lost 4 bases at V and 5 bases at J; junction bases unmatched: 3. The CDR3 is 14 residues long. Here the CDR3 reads CASSSGGGTGELFF. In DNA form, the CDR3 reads TGTGCCAGCAGCTCAGGGGGCGGGACCGGGGAGCTGTTTTTT.

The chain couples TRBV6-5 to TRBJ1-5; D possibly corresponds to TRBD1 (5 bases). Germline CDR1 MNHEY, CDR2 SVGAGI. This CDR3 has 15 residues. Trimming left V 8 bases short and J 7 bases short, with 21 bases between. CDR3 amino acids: CASYLIRGEGQPQHF. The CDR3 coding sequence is TGTGCCAGCTACCTCATCCGGGGGGAAGGGCAGCCCCAGCATTTT.

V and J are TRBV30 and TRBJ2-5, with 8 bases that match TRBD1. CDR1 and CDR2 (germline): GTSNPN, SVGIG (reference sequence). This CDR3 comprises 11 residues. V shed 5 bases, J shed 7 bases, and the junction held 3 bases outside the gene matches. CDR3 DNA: TGTGCCTGGGGGACAGGTCCGACCCAGTACTTC. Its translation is CAWGTGPTQYF.

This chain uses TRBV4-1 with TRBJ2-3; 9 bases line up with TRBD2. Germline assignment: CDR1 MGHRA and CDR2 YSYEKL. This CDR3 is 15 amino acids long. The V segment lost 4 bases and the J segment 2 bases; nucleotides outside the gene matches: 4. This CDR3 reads CASSRAGGDTDTQYF. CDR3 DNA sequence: TGCGCCAGCAGCCGCGCGGGAGGGGACACAGATACGCAGTATTTT.

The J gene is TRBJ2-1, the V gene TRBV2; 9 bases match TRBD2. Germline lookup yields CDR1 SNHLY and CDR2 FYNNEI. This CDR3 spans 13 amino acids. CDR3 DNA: TGTGGGGCCAAGCGGGAGGTTGGCAATGAGCAGTTCTTC. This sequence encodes CGAKREVGNEQFF.

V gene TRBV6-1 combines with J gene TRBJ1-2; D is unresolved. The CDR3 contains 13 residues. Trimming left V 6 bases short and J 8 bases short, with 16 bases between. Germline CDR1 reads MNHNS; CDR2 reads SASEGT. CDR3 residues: CASSDRELTGYTF. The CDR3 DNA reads TGTGCCAGCAGCGACCGGGAGCTAACCGGCTACACCTTC.

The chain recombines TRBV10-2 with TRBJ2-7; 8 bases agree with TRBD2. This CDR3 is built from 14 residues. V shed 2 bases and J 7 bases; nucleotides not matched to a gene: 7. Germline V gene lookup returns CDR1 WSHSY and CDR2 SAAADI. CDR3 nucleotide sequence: TGCGCCAGCAGTGAGCCGACTAGCGACGGGGAGCAGTACTTC. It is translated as CASSEPTSDGEQYF.